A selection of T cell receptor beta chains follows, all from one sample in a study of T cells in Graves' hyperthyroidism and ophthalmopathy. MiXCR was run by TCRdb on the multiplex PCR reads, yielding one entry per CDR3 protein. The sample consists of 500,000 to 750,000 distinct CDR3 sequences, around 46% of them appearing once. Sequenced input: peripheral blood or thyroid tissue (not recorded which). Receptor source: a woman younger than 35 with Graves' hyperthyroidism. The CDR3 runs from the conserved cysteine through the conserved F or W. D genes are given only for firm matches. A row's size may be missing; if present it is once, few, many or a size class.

CDR3: CSVGSGQGDKQYF
DNA: TGCAGCGTAGGCTCGGGACAGGGTGACAAGCAGTACTTC
size: few
D: TRBD1
J: TRBJ2-7
V: TRBV29-1

CDR3: CASSGDRVSGANVLTF
DNA: TGTGCCAGCAGTGGGGATCGGGTATCTGGGGCCAACGTCCTGACTTTC
size: many
D: .
J: TRBJ2-6
V: TRBV2

CDR3: CSASSPGELFF
DNA: TGCAGTGCTAGTTCTCCCGGGGAGCTGTTTTTT
size: many
D: .
J: TRBJ2-2
V: TRBV20-1

CDR3: CSAPGGNEAFF
DNA: TGCAGTGCGCCGGGAGGCAATGAAGCTTTCTTT
size: few
D: .
J: TRBJ1-1
V: TRBV20-1

CDR3: CATSRGGAGEQYF
DNA: TGTGCCACCAGCAGAGGAGGGGCCGGGGAGCAGTACTTC
size: .
D: .
J: TRBJ2-7
V: TRBV15

CDR3: CSARPVLAGAGGELFYSNQPQHF
DNA: TGCAGTGCTAGACCCGTCCTAGCGGGAGCGGGCGGGGAGCTGTTTTATAGCAATCAGCCCCAGCATTTT
size: .
D: .
J: TRBJ1-5
V: TRBV20-1

CDR3: CSASSGGGGTEAFF
DNA: TGCAGTGCTAGCTCAGGGGGAGGAGGGACTGAAGCTTTCTTT
size: many
D: TRBD1
J: TRBJ1-1
V: TRBV20-1

CDR3: CSAKIYRGNYEQYF
DNA: TGCAGTGCTAAGATCTACCGGGGGAACTACGAGCAGTACTTC
size: many
D: .
J: TRBJ2-7
V: TRBV20-1

CDR3: CASSEARAYEQYF
DNA: TGTGCCAGCAGTGAAGCACGGGCCTACGAGCAGTACTTC
size: many
D: .
J: TRBJ2-7
V: TRBV2

CDR3: CASSQANQYEQYF
DNA: TGTGCCAGCAGCCAAGCTAATCAATACGAGCAGTACTTC
size: .
D: .
J: TRBJ2-7
V: TRBV3-1

CDR3: CARGDRETEAFF
DNA: TGTGCCAGGGGGGACAGGGAAACTGAAGCTTTCTTT
size: .
D: TRBD1
J: TRBJ1-1
V: TRBV6-4

CDR3: CASGRGEDTGELFF
DNA: TGTGCCAGTGGGCGGGGGGAGGACACCGGGGAGCTGTTTTTT
size: .
D: TRBD2
J: TRBJ2-2
V: TRBV19

CDR3: CSSSTGDTEAFF
DNA: TGCAGCAGTTCAACAGGAGACACTGAAGCTTTCTTT
size: .
D: .
J: TRBJ1-1
V: TRBV29-1

CDR3: CASRRTGDYGYTF
DNA: TGTGCCAGCAGAAGAACAGGGGATTATGGCTACACCTTC
size: many
D: TRBD1
J: TRBJ1-2
V: TRBV12-3/TRBV12-4

CDR3: CASSIYRDGYTF
DNA: TGTGCCAGTAGTATCTACAGGGATGGCTACACCTTC
size: many
D: .
J: TRBJ1-2
V: TRBV19

CDR3: CSSPGTNTEAFF
DNA: TGCAGCAGCCCAGGGACGAACACTGAAGCTTTCTTT
size: .
D: .
J: TRBJ1-1
V: TRBV29-1

CDR3: CATTSGVRETQYF
DNA: TGTGCCACCACCTCGGGGGTCCGAGAGACCCAGTACTTC
size: few
D: .
J: TRBJ2-5
V: TRBV6-2/TRBV6-3

CDR3: CASSYSSFRGTEAFF
DNA: TGTGCCAGCAGTTACTCGAGTTTCAGGGGCACTGAAGCTTTCTTT
size: few
D: .
J: TRBJ1-1
V: TRBV6-2/TRBV6-3

CDR3: CSARGQENSGANVLTF
DNA: TGCAGTGCTAGAGGGCAGGAGAACTCTGGGGCCAACGTCCTGACTTTC
size: .
D: .
J: TRBJ2-6
V: TRBV20-1

CDR3: CASGLETGKAFF
DNA: TGTGCTAGTGGTTTGGAAACAGGGAAAGCTTTCTTT
size: .
D: .
J: TRBJ1-1
V: TRBV12-5

CDR3: CASSQGSGNYGYTF
DNA: TGCGCCAGCAGCCAAGGGTCTGGAAACTATGGCTACACCTTC
size: many
D: .
J: TRBJ1-2
V: TRBV4-3

CDR3: CASSLTRGGLKGTQYF
DNA: TGTGCCAGCAGCTTAACGAGGGGGGGACTAAAGGGTACGCAGTATTTT
size: .
D: .
J: TRBJ2-3
V: TRBV7-3

CDR3: CASSGGRGGTGELFF
DNA: TGCGCCAGCAGCGGCGGACGAGGGGGCACCGGGGAGCTGTTTTTT
size: few
D: .
J: TRBJ2-2
V: TRBV4-1

CDR3: CASSYLEGASYYGYTF
DNA: TGTGCCAGCAGTTACCTGGAGGGGGCATCGTACTATGGCTACACCTTC
size: many
D: TRBD1
J: TRBJ1-2
V: TRBV6-2/TRBV6-3

CDR3: CSVEGGLSSYEQYF
DNA: TGCAGCGTTGAAGGAGGGCTAAGCTCCTACGAGCAGTACTTC
size: few
D: .
J: TRBJ2-7
V: TRBV29-1

CDR3: CSVRRGSGDYEQYF
DNA: TGCAGCGTCAGGAGGGGTAGCGGCGACTACGAGCAGTACTTC
size: .
D: .
J: TRBJ2-7
V: TRBV29-1

CDR3: CASIGTGRTEAFF
DNA: TGTGCCAGCATAGGGACAGGGAGGACTGAAGCTTTCTTT
size: many
D: TRBD1
J: TRBJ1-1
V: TRBV3-1

CDR3: CASSPGQGDEAFF
DNA: TGTGCCAGCAGTCCGGGACAGGGGGATGAAGCTTTCTTT
size: .
D: TRBD1
J: TRBJ1-1
V: TRBV12-3/TRBV12-4

CDR3: CATSTRDTPGSPAYF
DNA: TGTGCCACCAGCACCCGGGACACCCCTGGATCTCCCGCATATTTT
size: .
D: .
J: TRBJ1-3
V: TRBV15

CDR3: CAISESDSNQPQHF
DNA: TGTGCCATCAGTGAGTCGGATAGCAATCAGCCCCAGCATTTT
size: many
D: .
J: TRBJ1-5
V: TRBV10-3

CDR3: CSVVGTEGYNEQFF
DNA: TGCAGCGTGGTGGGGACAGAAGGCTACAATGAGCAGTTCTTC
size: .
D: TRBD1
J: TRBJ2-1
V: TRBV29-1

CDR3: CATSSFRQGRDQPQHF
DNA: TGTGCCACCAGCAGTTTTAGGCAAGGACGGGATCAGCCCCAGCATTTT
size: many
D: .
J: TRBJ1-5
V: TRBV15

CDR3: CARTGLGNTIYF
DNA: TGTGCTAGGACAGGACTTGGAAACACCATATATTTT
size: .
D: TRBD1
J: TRBJ1-3
V: TRBV10-3

CDR3: CASTNLAGYGYTF
DNA: TGTGCCAGCACCAATCTAGCGGGCTATGGCTACACCTTC
size: .
D: .
J: TRBJ1-2
V: TRBV12-3/TRBV12-4

CDR3: CASSGGDGLQETQYF
DNA: TGTGCCAGCAGCGGGGGCGACGGACTCCAAGAGACCCAGTACTTC
size: many
D: .
J: TRBJ2-5
V: TRBV9

CDR3: CASSLIVVEQYF
DNA: TGTGCCAGCAGCTTAATCGTCGTCGAGCAGTACTTC
size: many
D: .
J: TRBJ2-7
V: TRBV11-2

CDR3: CASSPPGRHSGYGYTF
DNA: TGTGCCAGCAGCCCCCCCGGGCGTCACTCCGGCTATGGCTACACCTTC
size: many
D: .
J: TRBJ1-2
V: TRBV7-2

CDR3: CASTRTGGSGPGSCFF
DNA: .
size: .
D: .
J: TRBJ2-2
V: TRBV7-4

CDR3: CASPGNADTQYF
DNA: TGTGCCAGCCCCGGAAACGCAGATACGCAGTATTTT
size: .
D: .
J: TRBJ2-3
V: TRBV2

CDR3: CSARRDSFYGYTF
DNA: TGCAGTGCTAGGCGGGACAGCTTCTATGGCTACACCTTC
size: .
D: TRBD1
J: TRBJ1-2
V: TRBV20-1

CDR3: CSASFRGGTEAFF
DNA: TGCAGTGCTAGTTTCAGGGGCGGAACTGAAGCTTTCTTT
size: many
D: .
J: TRBJ1-1
V: TRBV20-1

CDR3: CASSAQHF
DNA: TGTGCCAGCAGTGCCCAGCATTTT
size: once
D: .
J: TRBJ1-5
V: TRBV28

CDR3: CAIRGPGGRVNYGYTF
DNA: TGTGCCATCAGGGGTCCGGGGGGGCGCGTAAACTATGGCTACACCTTC
size: .
D: .
J: TRBJ1-2
V: TRBV10-3

CDR3: CSAHRQGPRGELFF
DNA: TGCAGTGCTCATCGACAGGGACCTAGGGGGGAGCTGTTTTTT
size: .
D: TRBD1
J: TRBJ2-2
V: TRBV20-1

CDR3: CASSSLGDNEQFF
DNA: TGTGCCAGCAGCTCCCTAGGGGACAATGAGCAGTTCTTC
size: many
D: .
J: TRBJ2-1
V: TRBV7-7

CDR3: CASSSPPGGVSSYNEQFF
DNA: TGTGCCAGCAGCTCCCCCCCGGGAGGAGTTTCCTCCTACAATGAGCAGTTCTTC
size: .
D: TRBD2
J: TRBJ2-1
V: TRBV7-6

CDR3: CSVERTGMPHYEQYF
DNA: TGCAGCGTTGAGCGGACAGGGATGCCGCACTACGAGCAGTACTTC
size: once
D: TRBD1
J: TRBJ2-7
V: TRBV29-1

CDR3: CASSPLTVRRDSGNTIYF
DNA: TGTGCCAGCTCACCACTTACTGTGCGACGCGACTCTGGAAACACCATATATTTT
size: .
D: .
J: TRBJ1-3
V: TRBV24-1

CDR3: CASSPTGSDSGANVLTF
DNA: TGTGCCAGCTCACCGACAGGGTCGGACTCTGGGGCCAACGTCCTGACTTTC
size: .
D: TRBD1
J: TRBJ2-6
V: TRBV18

CDR3: CASIKFPQDTYEQYF
DNA: TGTGCCAGCATTAAGTTTCCCCAGGACACCTACGAGCAGTACTTC
size: .
D: .
J: TRBJ2-7
V: TRBV6-5

CDR3: CASSQTREEKLFF
DNA: TGTGCCAGCAGCCAAACCAGGGAAGAAAAACTGTTTTTT
size: .
D: .
J: TRBJ1-4
V: TRBV3-1

CDR3: CATSRDLETSAYEQYF
DNA: TGTGCCACCAGCAGAGATTTGGAGACTAGCGCCTACGAGCAGTACTTC
size: many
D: TRBD2
J: TRBJ2-7
V: TRBV15

CDR3: CASSRVRTGTESYEQYF
DNA: TGTGCCAGCAGCCGGGTCCGGACCGGGACAGAATCCTACGAGCAGTACTTC
size: many
D: TRBD1
J: TRBJ2-7
V: TRBV7-6

CDR3: CSARDRAYNSPLHF
DNA: TGCAGTGCTAGGGACAGGGCTTATAATTCACCCCTCCACTTT
size: many
D: TRBD1
J: TRBJ1-6
V: TRBV20-1

CDR3: CASSSRDRVTTEAFF
DNA: TGCGCCAGCAGCTCCAGGGACAGGGTGACCACTGAAGCTTTCTTT
size: few
D: TRBD1
J: TRBJ1-1
V: TRBV5-1

CDR3: CASFGVLDGYTF
DNA: TGTGCCAGCTTTGGGGTTTTGGATGGCTACACCTTC
size: .
D: .
J: TRBJ1-2
V: TRBV2

CDR3: CASSESIVPNTEAFF
DNA: TGTGCCAGCAGTGAATCTATAGTACCGAACACTGAAGCCTTCTTT
size: .
D: .
J: TRBJ1-1
V: TRBV25-1

CDR3: CAISGYSPGGEQYF
DNA: TGTGCCATCAGCGGTTACTCCCCGGGAGGCGAGCAGTACTTC
size: .
D: TRBD2
J: TRBJ2-7
V: TRBV10-3

CDR3: CASSLSLLGTVNTEAFF
DNA: TGTGCCAGCAGCTTAAGCCTTTTGGGGACAGTCAACACTGAAGCTTTCTTT
size: few
D: TRBD1
J: TRBJ1-1
V: TRBV11-3